These 30 T cell receptor beta chains were all obtained from the same sample, sequenced in a study of regulatory T cells in long-lasting Graves disease. Researchers made TCR beta libraries by using iRepertoire HTBI primers and running Arm-PCR on CDR3 regions. TCRdb re-derived calls from the multiplex PCR reads in MiXCR, one entry per CDR3 protein. Found here are roughly 490,000 distinct CDR3 sequences, roughly 22% of them singletons; the top ten hold about an eighth. Time point denoted: persistent/refractory GD, antithyroid drugs over 5 years with positive TRAb. Making the TCR library involved RNA that had been extracted from PBMCs. Sequencing used peripheral blood mononuclear cells (PBMCs), obtained when the disease was refractory, from a patient treated with antithyroid drugs. Receptors originate from a female donor with Graves disease.

This clonotype was observed a handful of times. V usage is TRBV6-2 or TRBV6-3 and J usage is TRBJ1-5; D is possibly TRBD1 (5 bases). This CDR3 is 18 amino acids long. The V end was cut by 0 bases, the J end by 1 base, with 16 bases between. Germline V gene data show CDR1 as MNHEY and CDR2 as SVGEGT. The CDR3 reads CASSYSVQGGFSNQPQHF. The CDR3 nucleotides read TGTGCCAGCAGTTACTCGGTGCAGGGTGGGTTCAGCAATCAGCCCCAGCATTTT.

This clonotype was recorded at least ten times. The chain uses TRBV12-3 or TRBV12-4 and TRBJ2-7, with D perhaps matching TRBD2 (7 bases). This CDR3 comprises 15 residues. V was cut by 6 bases and J by 6 bases, with 21 bases left in between. As DNA, the CDR3 is TGTGCCAGCAGACTTGGGGGGGGCCGAGTCGGCGAGCAGTACTTC. Amino acid sequence: CASRLGGGRVGEQYF.

This clonotype appeared many times. The V and J genes are TRBV28 and TRBJ1-5; 11 bases agree with TRBD1. V shed 0 bases and J 7 bases; nucleotides not matched to a gene: 8. Germline CDR1 MDHEN, CDR2 SYDVKM. The CDR3 has 17 residues. The CDR3 bases are TGTGCCAGCAGTTTATGGGGGGACAGGGGGAGAGGACAGCCCCAGCATTTT. It encodes CASSLWGDRGRGQPQHF. The full variable domain, completed using reference TRBV28 and TRBJ1-5, is DVKVTQSSRYLVKRTGEKVFLECVQDMDHENMFWYRQDPGLGLRLIYFSYDVKMKEKGDIPEGYSVSREKKERFSLILESASTNQTSMYLCASSLWGDRGRGQPQHFGDGTRLSIL.

The chain recombines TRBV29-1 with TRBJ1-1, with a weak D call TRBD1 (6 bases). The V end was cut by 4 bases, the J end by 4 bases, with 13 bases between. The length of the CDR3 is 13 residues. Germline V gene lookup returns CDR1 SQVTM and CDR2 ANQGSEA. CDR3 nucleotides: TGCAGCGTTGTTACAGGGCCTTCCACTGAAGCTTTCTTT. Its protein product is CSVVTGPSTEAFF. The full variable domain, completed using reference TRBV29-1 and TRBJ1-1, is SAVISQKPSRDICQRGTSLTIQCQVDSQVTMMFWYRQQPGQSLTLIATANQGSEATYESGFVIDKFPISRPNLTFSTLTVSNMSPEDSSIYLCSVVTGPSTEAFFGQGTRLTVV.

The CDR3 nucleotides are TGTGCCAGCAGCCACCTTAGCGGGAGGAAATCCTACGAGCAGTACTTC. This sequence encodes CASSHLSGRKSYEQYF. V and J are TRBV3-1 and TRBJ2-7; 10 bases are a match to TRBD2. CDR3 length: 16 amino acids. J was trimmed by 1 base and V by 3 bases; bases with no gene match: 6. CDR1 is LGHDT and CDR2 is YNNKEL in the germline V gene (reference sequence).

V is TRBV28 and J is TRBJ2-7, with 9 bases identical to TRBD2. The CDR3 extends over 15 amino acids. Trimming removed 5 bases from V and 5 bases from J; junction bases left unmatched: 10. From germline, CDR1 is MDHEN and CDR2 SYDVKM. DNA of the CDR3: TGTGCCAGCAGTCCGTTAGCGGGAGTGACGAACGAGCAGTACTTC. Translation: CASSPLAGVTNEQYF.

This chain connects TRBV30 to TRBJ2-2; TRBD1 agrees at 7 bases. The trim removed 3 bases at V and 5 bases at J, leaving 0 bases unmatched. This CDR3 region has 12 residues. CDR1 is GTSNPN and CDR2 is SVGIG in the germline V gene (reference sequence). CDR3 region: CAWRTGTGELFF. CDR3 nucleotide sequence: TGTGCCTGGAGGACAGGGACCGGGGAGCTGTTTTTT. The entire variable domain, with the rest obtained from reference TRBV30 and TRBJ2-2, is as follows: SQTIHQWPATLVQPVGSPLSLECTVEGTSNPNLYWYRQAAGRGLQLLFYSVGIGQISSEVPQNLSASRPQDRQFILSSKKLLLSDSGFYLCAWRTGTGELFFGEGSRLTVL.

The genes are TRBV4-2 and TRBJ1-2; no clear D. The CDR3 has 15 amino acids. Trimming stripped 1 base from V and 1 base from J, with 10 bases between. The germline V gene has CDR1 LGHNA and CDR2 YNFKEQ. The CDR3: CASSQVSGINYGYTF. The DNA for the CDR3 is TGTGCCAGCAGCCAAGTGTCGGGCATTAACTATGGCTACACCTTC.

Many counts were recorded for this clonotype. This chain connects TRBV6-5 to TRBJ2-5; D may be TRBD1 (6 bases). CDR1 MNHEY and CDR2 SVGAGI come from the germline V gene. V dropped 1 base and J dropped 4 bases, with 13 bases sitting between them. This CDR3 region has 15 residues. This CDR3 reads CASSYYAGERETQYF. The CDR3 DNA reads as TGTGCCAGCAGTTACTACGCAGGGGAGAGAGAGACCCAGTACTTC.

The rearrangement joins TRBV29-1 to TRBJ1-1, with D tentatively TRBD1 (6 bases). Germline CDR1 is SQVTM and CDR2 is ANQGSEA. Trimming pared 1 base from V and 9 bases from J, leaving 9 bases between. The CDR3 covers 11 residues. CDR3 nucleotides: TGCAGCGTTGAAGGTGGGGGGCAAGCTTTCTTT. Its protein is CSVEGGGQAFF.

The V gene is TRBV6-1, the J gene TRBJ2-5; 10 positions match TRBD2. V gave up 2 bases and J gave up 5 bases; unmatched junction bases: 8. This CDR3 contains 16 residues. Germline V CDR1 and CDR2: MNHNS, SASEGT. The CDR3 nucleotides read TGTGCCAGCAGTGAACAGAAGCTAGCGGGAGATGAGACCCAGTACTTC. It translates to CASSEQKLAGDETQYF.

This clonotype was observed many times. V is TRBV20-1 and J is TRBJ2-7; 10 bases agree with TRBD1. V gave up 3 bases and J gave up 4 bases; unmatched junction bases: 6. This CDR3 has 14 amino acids. The germline gives CDR1 DFQATT, CDR2 SNEGSKA (reference sequence). The CDR3: CSASDRGPSYEQYF. The CDR3 region has the DNA TGCAGTGCTAGTGACAGGGGGCCTTCATACGAGCAGTACTTC.

CDR3 amino acids: CASSQAQGQQPQHF. CDR3 nucleotide sequence: TGCGCCAGCAGCCAAGCCCAGGGTCAACAGCCCCAGCATTTT. The chain uses TRBV4-3 and TRBJ1-5, with a possible D match to TRBD1 (5 bases). V shed 1 base and J shed 7 bases, with 11 bases lying between them. The germline V gene encodes CDR1 LGHNA and CDR2 YSLEER. There are 14 residues in the CDR3.

Many counts were recorded for this clonotype. V gene TRBV28 combines with J gene TRBJ1-1; possible D gene TRBD1, 5 bases. Germline assignment: CDR1 MDHEN and CDR2 SYDVKM. The CDR3 totals 13 residues. V gave up 4 bases and J gave up 1 base, with 7 bases separating them. The CDR3 loop reads CASSSQENTEAFF. The CDR3 DNA reads TGTGCCAGCAGTTCACAGGAGAACACTGAAGCTTTCTTT. The variable domain in full, with the rest retrieved from reference TRBV28 and TRBJ1-1, is DVKVTQSSRYLVKRTGEKVFLECVQDMDHENMFWYRQDPGLGLRLIYFSYDVKMKEKGDIPEGYSVSREKKERFSLILESASTNQTSMYLCASSSQENTEAFFGQGTRLTVV.

The chain couples TRBV7-2 to TRBJ1-6; D unclear. Germline CDR1 is SGHTA and CDR2 is FQGNSA. The CDR3 runs 16 residues. With 4 bases removed from V and 7 bases from J, the gap between germline ends came to 17 bases. CDR3 region: CASSSTRASGNSPLHF. The CDR3 bases are TGTGCCAGCAGCTCAACTCGGGCGTCGGGGAATTCACCCCTCCACTTT.

This clonotype occurred many times. The rearrangement joins TRBV10-3 to TRBJ2-5; TRBD1 might be the D (6 bases). Trimming pared 4 bases from V and 5 bases from J, leaving 20 bases between. The V gene's germline CDR1 is ENHRY and CDR2 SYGVKD. CDR3 length: 16 residues. CDR3 residues: CAISGQDRGSSETQYF. Here the CDR3 DNA reads TGTGCCATCAGTGGACAGGATCGAGGCTCTTCGGAGACCCAGTACTTC.

CDR3 sequence (DNA): TGCAGTGCTAGAAGGGACATGAACACTGAAGCTTTCTTT. Amino acids: CSARRDMNTEAFF. The V gene is TRBV20-1, the J gene TRBJ1-1; perhaps TRBD1 as D (6 bases). This CDR3 contains 13 residues. Between the trimmed V and J ends, which lost 2 bases and 0 bases, there was a span of 7 bases. Germline-derived CDR1 and CDR2 are DFQATT and SNEGSKA (reference sequence).

V usage is TRBV19 and J usage is TRBJ1-1, with TRBD1 matching over 7 bases. Germline values: CDR1 LNHDA, CDR2 SQIVND (reference sequence). V dropped 11 bases and J dropped 6; count of bases not matched to a gene: 9. The CDR3 runs 12 residues. DNA of the CDR3: TGTGCCTGGAAAGACAGGGTGGCTGAAGCTTTCTTT. Its protein is CAWKDRVAEAFF.

The chain employs TRBV24-1 and TRBJ1-1; D gene unclear. This CDR3 comprises 13 residues. CDR1 is KGHDR and CDR2 is SFDVKD in the germline V gene. Between the trimmed V and J ends, which lost 0 bases and 4 bases, there was a span of 5 bases. CDR3 DNA sequence: TGTGCCACCAGTGATTTGTTCGGCACTGAAGCTTTCTTT. Residues: CATSDLFGTEAFF.

The chain links TRBV7-6 to TRBJ2-7; 8 nucleotides match TRBD1. Losses at the gene ends were 5 bases for V and 0 bases for J; bases not matched to a gene: 6. CDR1 and CDR2 (germline): SGHVS, FNYEAQ. CDR3 length: 15 amino acids. The CDR3: CASSTGTGPSYEQYF. The CDR3 DNA is TGTGCCAGCAGCACCGGGACAGGACCCTCCTACGAGCAGTACTTC.

This clonotype was recorded many times. The chain joins TRBV7-2 to TRBJ1-2; TRBD1 might be the D (5 bases). Germline V CDR1 and CDR2: SGHTA, FQGNSA. This CDR3 comprises 13 residues. Trimming pared 5 bases from V and 8 bases from J, leaving 15 bases between. In nucleotides, the CDR3 is TGTGCCAGCAGCACCGGGACGGCTGGGGGCTACACCTTC. Its translation: CASSTGTAGGYTF.

On this clonotype: Given a much more abundant clone one base away, this may be a read error. V is TRBV7-9 and J is TRBJ1-1; D possibly corresponds to TRBD1 (6 bases). V was trimmed by 8 bases and J by 2 bases, leaving 15 bases between them. The CDR3 length is 14 residues. Per the germline V gene, CDR1 is SEHNR and CDR2 is FQNEAQ (reference sequence). The CDR3 coding sequence is TGTGCCAGCTCAAGGGAGGACAGTAACACTGAAGCTTTCTTT. Amino acid sequence: CASSREDSNTEAFF.

This clonotype was seen a few times. J is TRBJ1-3 and V is TRBV19; D perhaps matches TRBD1 (5 bases). Germline CDR1 reads LNHDA; CDR2 reads SQIVND (reference sequence). This CDR3 has 17 amino acids. V was clipped by 7 bases and J by 0 bases, with 19 bases between them. CDR3 residues: CASIPPAGTASGNTIYF. CDR3 bases: TGTGCCAGTATTCCTCCCGCCGGGACTGCCTCTGGAAACACCATATATTTT.

This clonotype occurred many times. The chain combines TRBV20-1 with TRBJ1-4; possibly TRBD1 for D (6 bases). CDR1 and CDR2 from the germline V gene are DFQATT and SNEGSKA (reference sequence). The CDR3 spans 16 residues. Trimming shortened V by 6 bases and J by 0 bases, and 17 bases separated the two germline ends. The CDR3 sequence is CSAQPDSLATNEKLFF. CDR3 coding DNA: TGCAGTGCCCAACCGGACAGCCTTGCAACTAATGAAAAACTGTTTTTT.

This clonotype has more than one count but fewer than ten. J is TRBJ1-2 and V is TRBV20-1; 7 bases fit TRBD1. The CDR3 is made up of 11 amino acids. Germline lookup yields CDR1 DFQATT and CDR2 SNEGSKA (reference sequence). The CDR3 region is CRTQGNYGYTF. In DNA form, the CDR3 reads TGCAGGACACAGGGGAACTATGGCTACACCTTC.

As for this clonotype: This may come from a read error, since a much larger clone is one base off. Given the absence of the conserved phenylalanine or tryptophan at the CDR3 end, a read error is likely. The V and J genes are TRBV28 and TRBJ2-4, with D perhaps given as TRBD1 or TRBD2 (5 bases each). V lost 7 bases to trimming and J lost 0 bases, with 10 bases between them. The germline V gene encodes CDR1 MDHEN and CDR2 SYDVKM. CDR3 length: 14 residues. CDR3 sequence reads: CASTPGTAKNIQYL. The DNA of the CDR3 is TGTGCCAGCACTCCAGGGACAGCCAAAAACATTCAGTACCTC.

This clonotype was observed many times. The J gene is TRBJ2-2, the V gene TRBV12-3 or TRBV12-4; the D is unclear. This CDR3 region has 14 residues. Trimming stripped 0 bases from V and 3 bases from J, with 5 bases between. The CDR3 DNA is TGTGCCAGCAGTTTAGCCGAAGACACCGGGGAGCTGTTTTTT. Translation: CASSLAEDTGELFF.

Points on this clonotype: A read error is possible here, since a much larger clone lies one base away. V usage is TRBV12-3 or TRBV12-4 and J usage is TRBJ1-2, with D perhaps matching TRBD1 (6 bases). The germline V and J ends were trimmed by 1 base and 7 bases, with 16 bases remaining between them. The CDR3 contains 15 residues. The CDR3 here is CASSLERRGGGGYTF. For the CDR3, the DNA is TGTGCCAGCAGTTTAGAGCGCAGGGGAGGTGGTGGCTACACCTTC.

The rearrangement links TRBV7-9 to TRBJ2-2; D gene unclear. The germline V and J ends were trimmed by 5 bases and 2 bases, with 18 bases remaining between them. The CDR3 sequence is 17 residues long. CDR1 is SEHNR, CDR2 FQNEAQ, per germline (reference sequence). The CDR3 region is CASSPLVGGKNTGELFF. CDR3 nucleotides: TGTGCCAGCAGCCCCCTGGTGGGCGGAAAAAACACCGGGGAGCTGTTTTTT.

This clonotype appeared many times. The chain employs TRBV7-3 and TRBJ2-7; D ambiguous. Germline V gene sequence: CDR1 SGHTA, CDR2 FQGTGA. The CDR3 loop spans 15 amino acids. The V end was cut by 5 bases, the J end by 5 bases, with 19 bases between. In nucleotides, the CDR3 is TGTGCCAGCAGCCATCTTGCGGCAGATAAGGACGAGCAGTACTTC. As protein: CASSHLAADKDEQYF.